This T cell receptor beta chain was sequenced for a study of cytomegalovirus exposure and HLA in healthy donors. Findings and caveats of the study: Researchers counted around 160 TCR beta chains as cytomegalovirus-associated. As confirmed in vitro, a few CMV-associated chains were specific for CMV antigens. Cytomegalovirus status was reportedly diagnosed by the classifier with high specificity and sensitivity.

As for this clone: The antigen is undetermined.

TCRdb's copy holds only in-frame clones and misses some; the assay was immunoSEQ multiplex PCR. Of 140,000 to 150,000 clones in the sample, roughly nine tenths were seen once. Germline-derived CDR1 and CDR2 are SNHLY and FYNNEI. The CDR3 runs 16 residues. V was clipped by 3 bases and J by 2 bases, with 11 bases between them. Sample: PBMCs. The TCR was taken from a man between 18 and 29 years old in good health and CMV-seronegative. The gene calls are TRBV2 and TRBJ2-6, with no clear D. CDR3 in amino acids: CASSEIQEPGANVLTF. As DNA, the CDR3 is TGTGCCAGCAGTGAGATCCAGGAACCTGGGGCCAACGTCCTGACTTTC.